The entry that follows covers one T cell receptor beta chain sequence. This specimen comes from a study of blood T cell repertoires in COVID-19. Study information: Both acute and convalescent COVID-19 samples were obtained from the United States, Italy and Spain. From T cells, B-cell-depleted T cells, or PBMCs came the material, which was cDNA or gDNA.

Source study methods: Amplification from reference gene primers served as the basis for estimated nucleated cell counts. Assay used: immunoSEQ multiplex PCR; TCRdb lists only in-frame clones, some missing. V and J calls and clone size come straight from that table; D and trimming were deduced from the DNA. Altogether fewer than 250,000 clones are present, around four fifths being singletons, with the ten largest covering 4.7%. Between the trimmed V and J ends, which lost 6 bases and 1 base, there was a span of 14 bases. Germline V gene lookup returns CDR1 LGHNA and CDR2 YSLEER. The CDR3 consists of 15 residues.

This sequence joins TRBV4-3 and TRBJ2-3, with TRBD2 as a possible D gene (5 bases). The sequenced sample was peripheral blood. The sequence derives from a woman in her seventies with acute or convalescent COVID-19. The CDR3 loop reads CASSFTPGGTDTQYF. In DNA, the CDR3 is TGCGCCAGCAGTTTCACACCCGGGGGCACAGATACGCAGTATTTT.